The rows below give T cell receptor beta chains drawn from one sample of a study of molecular identifiers for immune sequencing clone quantification. TCRdb itself ran the PCR reads through MiXCR, one entry per CDR3 protein. The data contain 90,000 or so distinct CDR3 sequences, about 21% of them seen just once; the ten biggest clones take up more than 0.85%. The sequencing sample was made of naive CD8+ T cells from blood, with Jurkat cell RNA spiked in. These receptors all come from a human donor in good health. Some libraries in this study had Jurkat cell RNA spiked in. Each CDR3 is given with its conserved first and last residue. D genes are given only for firm matches. Clone size is given for some rows only: seen once, a few or many times, or a class if the clone is expanded.

J gene	clone size	V gene	D gene	CDR3 DNA	CDR3 protein
TRBJ2-7	.	TRBV20-1	TRBD1	TGCAGTGCTAGAGCGACAGGGAGCTCCTACGAGCAGTACTTC	CSARATGSSYEQYF
TRBJ1-1	many	TRBV6-5	TRBD1	TGTGCCAGCAGTTATTTCGACAGGGGCACTGAAGCTTTCTTT	CASSYFDRGTEAFF
TRBJ2-7	.	TRBV5-4	TRBD2	TGTGCCAGCAGCTTTGGACTAGAAGGGTACGAGCAGTACTTC	CASSFGLEGYEQYF
TRBJ2-3	many	TRBV28	TRBD2	TGTGCCAGCAGTTTAAGGCTAGCGGGAGATGAAGATACGCAGTATTTT	CASSLRLAGDEDTQYF
TRBJ2-5	many	TRBV5-4	TRBD2	TGTGCCAGCAGCCAGGGACTAGCCCAAGAGACCCAGTACTTC	CASSQGLAQETQYF
TRBJ2-7	few	TRBV10-2	.	TGCGCCAGCAGTGATGGGGACGAGCAGTACTTC	CASSDGDEQYF
TRBJ2-7	.	TRBV9	TRBD2	TGTGCCAGCAGCGGGGGACTAGCGGGAGACTACGAGCAGTACTTC	CASSGGLAGDYEQYF
TRBJ1-6	.	TRBV4-1	.	TGCGCCAGCAGCCAAAAGACCAATAATTCACCCCTCCACTTT	CASSQKTNNSPLHF
TRBJ2-5	few	TRBV19	.	TGTGCCAGTAGTAAGGGGCAAGAGACCCAGTACTTC	CASSKGQETQYF
TRBJ2-2	.	TRBV6-5	TRBD1	TGTGCCAGCAGTTACTCGTGGGGACAGGCGAACACCGGGGAGCTGTTTTTT	CASSYSWGQANTGELFF
TRBJ2-3	many	TRBV20-1	.	TGCAGTGCCCAAGTACCGGTGACAGATACGCAGTATTTT	CSAQVPVTDTQYF
TRBJ2-3	.	TRBV30	TRBD2	TGTGCCGCCCAGACTAGCGGGAACACGGATACGCAGTATTTT	CAAQTSGNTDTQYF
TRBJ2-1	many	TRBV5-1	.	TGCGCCAGCAGCTTGGAAGGGCCCGAGCAGTTCTTC	CASSLEGPEQFF
TRBJ2-7	many	TRBV4-1	TRBD1	TGCGCCAGCAGCCCGGGGACAGGTGCATCCTACGAGCAGTACTTC	CASSPGTGASYEQYF
TRBJ1-2	.	TRBV7-9	.	TGTGCCAGCAGCTCAGAGGCCACTGGCTCCTTCTATGGCTACACCTTC	CASSSEATGSFYGYTF
TRBJ2-5	.	TRBV25-1	.	TGTGCCAGCAGTGAATTAGAAGGAGGCCTTCAAGAGACCCAGTACTTC	CASSELEGGLQETQYF
TRBJ2-5	few	TRBV13	.	TGTGCCAGCAGCTTAACGACAATGGAGCAGAGTGTTTGGGAGACCCAGTACTTC	CASSLTTMEQSVWETQYF
TRBJ2-7	few	TRBV6-2/TRBV6-3	TRBD2	TGTGCCAGCAGTTACTCGATGTCTCGCGGGGGCTCCTACGAGCAGTACTTC	CASSYSMSRGGSYEQYF
TRBJ1-4	many	TRBV7-9	.	TGTGCCAGCAGCTCTTTTGCAACTAATGAAAAACTGTTTTTT	CASSSFATNEKLFF
TRBJ2-3	many	TRBV27	TRBD1	TGTGCCAGCAGTTTATCGGGGACAGGGTTGACAGATACGCAGTATTTT	CASSLSGTGLTDTQYF
TRBJ2-1	few	TRBV12-3/TRBV12-4	TRBD1	TGTGCCAGCAGTAAAGCGGGGACAGGGGTCTACAATGAGCAGTTCTTC	CASSKAGTGVYNEQFF
TRBJ1-5	few	TRBV7-8	.	TGTGCCAGCAGCGAGGGGGGTGGAGGCAATCAGCCCCAGCATTTT	CASSEGGGGNQPQHF
TRBJ1-6	.	TRBV25-1	.	TGTGCCAGCAGTGAATTTGGGGCTTCACTCCTCCACTTT	CASSEFGASLLHF
TRBJ2-1	few	TRBV7-9	TRBD2	TGTGCCAGCAGCTTTGGGACTAGCGGAACCAATGAGCAGTTCTTC	CASSFGTSGTNEQFF
TRBJ2-1	few	TRBV12-3/TRBV12-4	.	TGTGCCAGCAGTTTCGTGGGGAACCCCAATGAGCAGTTCTTC	CASSFVGNPNEQFF
TRBJ2-3	many	TRBV5-1	.	TGCGCCAGCAGCTTGGCGTGGGGAGGAGACACAGATACGCAGTATTTT	CASSLAWGGDTDTQYF
TRBJ2-1	many	TRBV30	TRBD2	TGTGCCTGGAGTGTACTAGCGGACTCCTACAATGAGCAGTTCTTC	CAWSVLADSYNEQFF
TRBJ2-1	few	TRBV5-1	.	TGCGCCAGCAGACCGACAAAAAGCTCCTACAATGAGCAGTTCTTC	CASRPTKSSYNEQFF
TRBJ2-7	few	TRBV2	.	TGTGCCAGCATGAGTCGCTACGAGCAGTACTTC	CASMSRYEQYF
TRBJ2-7	few	TRBV28	.	TGTGCCAGCAGCTTGGAGCGTCAAAACTACGAGCAGTACTTC	CASSLERQNYEQYF
TRBJ2-7	.	TRBV4-1	.	TGCGCCAGCAGCTCGACGGCGGCAGGGTCAGGCGAGCAGTACTTC	CASSSTAAGSGEQYF
TRBJ2-3	many	TRBV11-2	.	TGTGCCAGCAGCTTATATCAGGACTATACGCAGTATTTT	CASSLYQDYTQYF
TRBJ1-1	many	TRBV7-9	.	TGTGCCAGCAGATCATTAGTGAACACTGAAGCTTTCTTT	CASRSLVNTEAFF
TRBJ2-4	many	TRBV21-1	.	TGTGCCAGCAGCAAAGTATCCGGATTGGCCAAAAACATTCAGTACTTC	CASSKVSGLAKNIQYF
TRBJ2-4	.	TRBV4-3	.	TGCGCCAGCAGCCTAAAGGGAGGGGGCTTTGAAAACATTCAGTACTTC	CASSLKGGGFENIQYF
TRBJ2-3	many	TRBV7-9	TRBD2	TGTGCCAGCAGCCACGGACTAGCGGGTAACACAGATACGCAGTATTTT	CASSHGLAGNTDTQYF
TRBJ2-6	many	TRBV7-9	.	TGTGCCAGCAGCTTAGGGCGGAGCTCTGGGGCCAACGTCCTGACTTTC	CASSLGRSSGANVLTF
TRBJ2-7	few	TRBV27	.	TGTGCCAGCAGCCAAACCGGGAACTACGAGCAGTACTTC	CASSQTGNYEQYF
TRBJ2-5	few	TRBV7-3	TRBD2	TGTGCCAGCAGCCCCGAAGCTAGCGGAGGGGAGACCCAGTACTTC	CASSPEASGGETQYF
TRBJ2-2	.	TRBV7-9	.	TGTGCCAGCAGCGCGTCCCGGGGCAGGGGGGCCGGGGAGCTGTTTTTT	CASSASRGRGAGELFF
TRBJ2-3	few	TRBV10-3	TRBD2	TGTGCCATCAGTGCCGGGACTAGCGGCACAGATACGCAGTATTTT	CAISAGTSGTDTQYF
TRBJ1-3	.	TRBV27	.	TGTGCCAGCAGCTCCGACACATTCGGAAACACCATATATTTT	CASSSDTFGNTIYF
TRBJ1-2	few	TRBV9	.	TGTGCCAGCAGCGTAGGCCAGGACCATGGCTACACCTTC	CASSVGQDHGYTF
TRBJ2-7	.	TRBV7-9	TRBD1	TGTGCCAGCAGCCAGGGACAGGGATACGAGCGGTACTTC	CASSQGQGYERYF
TRBJ2-6	many	TRBV5-6	.	TGTGCCAGCAGGGTAACAGGAACTGGGGCCAACGTCCTGACTTTC	CASRVTGTGANVLTF
TRBJ2-5	many	TRBV7-9	.	TGTGCCAGCAGCTCCCCTTCGGGAGAACCTCGGGAGACCCAGTACTTC	CASSSPSGEPRETQYF
TRBJ2-3	many	TRBV20-1	TRBD1	TGCAGTGCGGCGGACAGGCAGGCCACAGATACGCAGTATTTT	CSAADRQATDTQYF
TRBJ1-6	many	TRBV4-3	.	TGCGCCAGCAGCCTGAAGGGGTTCTCCTATAATTCACCCCTCCACTTT	CASSLKGFSYNSPLHF
TRBJ1-1	.	TRBV4-1	TRBD1	TGCGCCAGCAGCCTAAACAGGGGTACCGAAGCTTTCTTT	CASSLNRGTEAFF
TRBJ2-3	many	TRBV11-3	TRBD1	TGTGCCAGCAGCTTAGGCGCAGGACAGGGGCCCATTGATACGCAGTATTTT	CASSLGAGQGPIDTQYF
TRBJ1-1	.	TRBV5-1	TRBD1	TGCGCCAGCAGCCCAGGGACAGGGGAGACTGAAGCTTTCTTT	CASSPGTGETEAFF